This T cell receptor (beta chain) originates from a study of human T cells and chemical hapten exposure (dated by TCRdb to the early 2020s). For context, the study as a whole: For sensitization, 2% DPC in acetone was applied to a 2 cm by 2 cm area of upper inner arm skin. Throughout the study period of 20 to 30 weeks, patients also received therapeutic DPC doses to the scalp every week. Patch testing was performed on the upper back with Finn chambers containing 0.01% DPC, and the patch tests were scored after 6 days according to International Contact Dermatitis Research Group standards. The mostly female patient cohort included alopecia areata with under or over 50% scalp involvement, alopecia totalis and alopecia universalis. The libraries were sequenced as a pool, and the TCR yield per sample differed mostly because of small variations in library volumes within the pool. This study followed changes in the peripheral blood TCR repertoire in vivo during primary and secondary sensitization of alopecia patients to the hapten diphenylcyclopropenone (DPC). Blood was sampled from patients pre-sensitization (week 0) and at 2, 6 and about 24 weeks after DPC sensitization. Blood for TCR sequencing was provided by twenty-nine alopecia patients at one to four time points (pre-sensitization, 2, 6 and 24 weeks).

The CDR3, cysteine through phenylalanine, is 15 amino acids long. Here the CDR3 DNA is all that survives: 45 bases in frame from base 1. Germline trimming amounts to 5 bases on V and 5 bases on J, with 7 as the count of junction bases outside the gene matches. The germline V gene yields SGHTA for CDR1 and FQGNSA for CDR2. The time point label, as the study defines it: pre-sensitization, week 0. The meaning of the sample's treatment or condition label: therapeutic diphenylcyclopropenone sensitization with weekly scalp DPC. At each patch-test visit, blood was drawn before the patch test was applied. To be eligible, patients had to be aged 18 to 70, diagnosed with alopecia and judged suitable for DPC therapy, while pregnant patients were excluded. Total RNA was isolated from unfractionated whole blood collected in Tempus Blood RNA tubes. This clonotype has more than one count but fewer than ten. The clone's antigen remains unknown. No base-level quality is on record; no much larger clone is a single base apart.

Study-wide conclusions, independent of this receptor: All patients had alopecia, a presumed autoimmune disease, so their immune response might differ from that of healthy individuals. Repeated subsampling changed both the strength of the expansion versus patch-test correlation and the threshold at which that correlation became significant. Compared with pre-sensitization or healthy control sets, expanded TCRs formed significantly more large CDR3 similarity clusters, which is consistent with antigen-driven responses. A positive correlation was found between the number of PT1 expanded TCRs and patch test score, with significance reached at thresholds 8, 16 and 32 but not 4. DPC sensitization did not change the number of TCRs with a frequency above 1 in 1000, and there was no evidence of changes in global repertoire structure.

Library preparation employed RACE. The run used a NextSeq 500. During library preparation, unique molecular identifiers were attached to individual cDNA molecules so that TCRs could be counted quantitatively and reproducibly. Each blood RNA sample was used to sequence both TCR alpha and TCR beta chains. The published analysis was carried out like this. The median number of TCRs per sample was approximately 96,000, ranging from roughly 20,000 to 700,000. V, J and CDR3 annotation of the TCR reads was performed with the Decombinator software suite. For the PS versus PT1 abundance plots, all samples were subsampled to the same number of TCRs (28,000). TCRs were defined as expanded if absent before sensitization and observed at least eight times at the 2-week time point. In-frame beta chains were kept once TCRdb had trimmed the public reads at Q25 with fastp and called clones with MiXCR. Each entry merges the rows of one CDR3 protein and shows their most common DNA and genes. The V and J calls come from TCRdb's annotation, not from the publication. Counted in this sample were 280,000 or so distinct CDR3 sequences; around 7% of them appeared once. Together, the top ten hold more than 0.95% of the sample.

The sequencing used whole blood, collected in connection with sensitization to the hapten diphenylcyclopropenone (DPC). This TCR was sampled from a man between 18 and 35 years old with alopecia areata. Some clones in this sample may be carry-over from other donors' samples. This receptor chain uses TRBV7-2 and TRBJ1-5, with 9 middle bases fitting TRBD1. The CDR3 region: CASSGSDRGDQPQHF. DNA sequence: TGTGCCAGCAGCGGATCGGACAGGGGAGATCAGCCCCAGCATTTT.